This TCR beta chain was observed in a study of beta chain features in type 1 diabetes. Whole-study results and caveats: Whether HLA type affects TCRB rearrangement stayed undetermined in the present work. All four CD4+ subsets of Type 1 diabetes patients contained TCRB CDR3s that were moderately but significantly shorter. Patients' naive, central memory and regulatory TCRB repertoires appeared more alike than those of healthy donors.

Expressed TCRB transcripts got sequenced, as all isolated RNA was reverse transcribed. Clones were sequenced by immunoSEQ multiplex PCR, and TCRdb holds only the in-frame ones, with some missing. Of some 240,000 clones in the sample, roughly a tenth are singletons; the top ten hold 1% to 1.5%. This clone was seen only a few times. The antigen is undetermined. Germline CDR1 is SGHNT and CDR2 is YYREEE (reference sequence). There are 14 residues in the CDR3. Trimming took 0 bases from V and 4 from J, leaving 10 bases between them. In all sorted populations, purity surpassed 95%. The sequencing input was central memory CD4+ T cells from blood. The sequence was collected from a man between 18 and 29 years old in good health. The chain uses TRBV5-4 and TRBJ1-2; weak D call: TRBD1 (6 bases). Written as DNA, the CDR3 is TGTGCCAGCAGCTTGGGACAGGCGGTCTATGGCTACACCTTC. Its protein is CASSLGQAVYGYTF.